The present TCR beta chain was sequenced within a study of blood T cell repertoires in COVID-19. Study processing details: Nucleated cell number was recorded as an estimate derived from reference gene primer amplification. TCRdb's table, derived via immunoSEQ multiplex PCR, lists solely in-frame clones and lacks some. V and J calls and clone size are those listed in that table; D and trimming were worked out from the DNA. The data hold around 190,000 clones, with around 76% observed a single time. The J segment lost 0 bases and the V segment lost 0 bases, leaving 0 bases of the junction unmatched. This CDR3 spans 15 amino acids. Germline assignment: CDR1 SGHRS and CDR2 YFSETQ.

Sequencing used PBMCs or T cells enriched from blood (not recorded which). This sequence was found in a woman aged 45-59 years with acute COVID-19. V and J are TRBV5-1 and TRBJ2-7; 10 bases map to TRBD1. CDR3 bases: TGCGCCAGCAGCTTGGGGACAGGGGGCTCCTACGAGCAGTACGTC. It encodes CASSLGTGGSYEQYV.